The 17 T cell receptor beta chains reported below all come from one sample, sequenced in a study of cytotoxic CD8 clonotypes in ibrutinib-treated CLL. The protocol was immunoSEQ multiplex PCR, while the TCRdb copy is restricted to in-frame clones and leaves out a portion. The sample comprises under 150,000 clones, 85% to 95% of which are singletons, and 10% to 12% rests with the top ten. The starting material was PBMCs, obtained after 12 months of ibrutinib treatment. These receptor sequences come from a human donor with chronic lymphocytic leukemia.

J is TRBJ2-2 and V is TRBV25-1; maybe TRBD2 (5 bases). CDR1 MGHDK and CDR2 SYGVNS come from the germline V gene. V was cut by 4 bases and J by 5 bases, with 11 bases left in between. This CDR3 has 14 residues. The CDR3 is CASSAGMGTGELFF. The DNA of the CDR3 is TGTGCCAGCAGTGCGGGAATGGGGACCGGGGAGCTGTTTTTT.

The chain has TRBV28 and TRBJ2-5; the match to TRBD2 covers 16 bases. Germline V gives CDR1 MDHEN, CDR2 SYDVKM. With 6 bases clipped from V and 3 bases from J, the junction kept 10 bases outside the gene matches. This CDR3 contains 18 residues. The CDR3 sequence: CASRGTGLAGGKEETQYF. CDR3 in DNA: TGTGCCAGCAGGGGGACGGGACTAGCGGGAGGGAAGGAAGAGACCCAGTACTTC.

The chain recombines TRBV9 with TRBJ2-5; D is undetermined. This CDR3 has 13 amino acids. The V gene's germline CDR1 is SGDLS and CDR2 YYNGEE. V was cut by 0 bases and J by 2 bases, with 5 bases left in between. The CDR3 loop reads CASSVAPQETQYF. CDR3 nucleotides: TGTGCCAGCAGCGTAGCCCCGCAAGAGACCCAGTACTTC.

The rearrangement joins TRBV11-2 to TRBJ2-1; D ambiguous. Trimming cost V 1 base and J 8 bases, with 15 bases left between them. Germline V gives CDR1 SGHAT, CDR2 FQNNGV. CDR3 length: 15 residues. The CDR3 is CASSLVGSSWDEQFF. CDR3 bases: TGTGCCAGCAGCTTAGTCGGTAGCTCTTGGGATGAGCAGTTCTTC.

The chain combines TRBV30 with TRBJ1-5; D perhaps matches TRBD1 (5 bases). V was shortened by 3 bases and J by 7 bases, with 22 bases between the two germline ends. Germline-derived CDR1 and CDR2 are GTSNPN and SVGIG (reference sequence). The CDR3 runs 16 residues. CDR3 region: CAWRIQGESRIQPQHF. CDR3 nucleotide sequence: TGTGCCTGGAGAATTCAAGGGGAGTCGCGTATACAGCCCCAGCATTTT.

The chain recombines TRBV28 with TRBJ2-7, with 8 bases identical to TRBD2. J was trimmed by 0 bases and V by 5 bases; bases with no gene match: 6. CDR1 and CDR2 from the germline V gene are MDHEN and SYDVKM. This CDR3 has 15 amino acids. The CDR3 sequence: CASSPRGGSSYEQYF. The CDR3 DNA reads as TGTGCCAGCAGTCCACGGGGGGGAAGCTCCTACGAGCAGTACTTC.

The chain's CDR3 is CASATGTETQYF. The CDR3 DNA reads TGTGCCAGCGCAACCGGGACAGAGACCCAGTACTTC. J is TRBJ2-5 and V is TRBV2; D assignment may be TRBD1 or TRBD2 (5 bases each). This CDR3 is built from 12 residues. CDR1 is SNHLY and CDR2 is FYNNEI in the germline V gene. V was pared by 8 bases and J by 4 bases, with 11 bases between. Full variable domain (remainder filled in from reference TRBV2 and TRBJ2-5): EPEVTQTPSHQVTQMGQEVILRCVPISNHLYFYWYRQILGQKVEFLVSFYNNEISEKSEIFDDQFSVERPDGSNFTLKIRSTKLEDSAMYFCASATGTETQYFGPGTRLLVL.

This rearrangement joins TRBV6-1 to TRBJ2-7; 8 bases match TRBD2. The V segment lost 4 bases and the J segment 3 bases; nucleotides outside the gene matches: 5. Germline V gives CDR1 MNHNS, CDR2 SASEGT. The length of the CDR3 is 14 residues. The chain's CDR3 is CASSGRREVYEQYF. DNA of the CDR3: TGTGCCAGCAGTGGTCGGCGGGAGGTCTACGAGCAGTACTTC.

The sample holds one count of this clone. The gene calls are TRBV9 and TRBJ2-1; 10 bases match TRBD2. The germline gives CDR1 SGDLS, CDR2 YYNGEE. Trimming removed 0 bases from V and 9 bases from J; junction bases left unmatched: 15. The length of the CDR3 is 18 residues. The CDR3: CASSVVPLMEREGGEQFF. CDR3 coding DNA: TGTGCCAGCAGCGTAGTCCCCCTTATGGAGCGGGAGGGGGGTGAGCAGTTCTTC.

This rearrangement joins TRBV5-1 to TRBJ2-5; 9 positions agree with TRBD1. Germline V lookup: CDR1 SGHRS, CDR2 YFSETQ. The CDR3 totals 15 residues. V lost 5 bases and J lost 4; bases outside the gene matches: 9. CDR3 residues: CASSLTGGWGETQYF. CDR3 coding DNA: TGCGCCAGCAGTCTTACAGGGGGCTGGGGAGAGACCCAGTACTTC.

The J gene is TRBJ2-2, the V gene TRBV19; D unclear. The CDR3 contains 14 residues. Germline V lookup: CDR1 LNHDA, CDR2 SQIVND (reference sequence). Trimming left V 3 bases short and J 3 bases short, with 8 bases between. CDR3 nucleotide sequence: TGTGCCAGTAGTATGAGTGCTTACACCGGGGAGCTGTTTTTT. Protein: CASSMSAYTGELFF.

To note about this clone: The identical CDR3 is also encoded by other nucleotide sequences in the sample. The CDR3 is CASSLDYEQYF. Here the CDR3 DNA reads TGCGCCAGCAGCCTGGACTACGAGCAGTACTTC. This chain connects TRBV5-1 to TRBJ2-7, with D unresolved. V lost 4 bases and J lost 3, with 5 bases in between. CDR3 length: 11 amino acids. Per the germline V gene, CDR1 is SGHRS and CDR2 is YFSETQ.

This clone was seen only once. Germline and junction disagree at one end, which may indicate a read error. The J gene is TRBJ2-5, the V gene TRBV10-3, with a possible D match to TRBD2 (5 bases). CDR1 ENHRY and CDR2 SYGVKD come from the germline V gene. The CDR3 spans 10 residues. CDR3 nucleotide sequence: TGCGCCACAGCGGAAGAGACCCAGTACTTC. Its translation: CATAEETQYF.

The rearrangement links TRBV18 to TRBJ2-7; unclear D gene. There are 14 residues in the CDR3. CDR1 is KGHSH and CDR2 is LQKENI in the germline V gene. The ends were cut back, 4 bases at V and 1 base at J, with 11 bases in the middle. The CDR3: CASSLRARSYEQYF. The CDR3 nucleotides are TGTGCCAGCTCACTCCGGGCCCGATCCTACGAGCAGTACTTC.

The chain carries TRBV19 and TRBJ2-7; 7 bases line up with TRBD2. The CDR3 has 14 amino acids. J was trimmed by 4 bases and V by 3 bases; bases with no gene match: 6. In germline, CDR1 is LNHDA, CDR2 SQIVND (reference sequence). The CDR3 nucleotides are TGTGCCAGTAGTATGGTTGCAGCGGGATACGAGCAGTACTTC. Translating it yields CASSMVAAGYEQYF. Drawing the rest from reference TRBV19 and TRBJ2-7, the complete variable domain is DGGITQSPKYLFRKEGQNVTLSCEQNLNHDAMYWYRQDPGQGLRLIYYSQIVNDFQKGDIAEGYSVSREKKESFPLTVTSAQKNPTAFYLCASSMVAAGYEQYFGPGTRLTVT.

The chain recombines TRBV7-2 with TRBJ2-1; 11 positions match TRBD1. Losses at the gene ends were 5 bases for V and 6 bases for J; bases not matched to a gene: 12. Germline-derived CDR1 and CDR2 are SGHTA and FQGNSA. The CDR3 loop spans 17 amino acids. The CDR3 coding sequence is TGTGCCAGCAGCCCCCACGGGACAGGGGGATCAAGCAATGAGCAGTTCTTC. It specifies CASSPHGTGGSSNEQFF.

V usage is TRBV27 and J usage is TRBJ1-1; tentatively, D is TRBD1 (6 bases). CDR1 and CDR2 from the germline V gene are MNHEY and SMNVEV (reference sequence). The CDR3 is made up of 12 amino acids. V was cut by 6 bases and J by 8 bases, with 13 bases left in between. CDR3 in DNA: TGTGCCAGCAGCCCACCAAGGGGGGAAGCTTTCTTT. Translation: CASSPPRGEAFF.